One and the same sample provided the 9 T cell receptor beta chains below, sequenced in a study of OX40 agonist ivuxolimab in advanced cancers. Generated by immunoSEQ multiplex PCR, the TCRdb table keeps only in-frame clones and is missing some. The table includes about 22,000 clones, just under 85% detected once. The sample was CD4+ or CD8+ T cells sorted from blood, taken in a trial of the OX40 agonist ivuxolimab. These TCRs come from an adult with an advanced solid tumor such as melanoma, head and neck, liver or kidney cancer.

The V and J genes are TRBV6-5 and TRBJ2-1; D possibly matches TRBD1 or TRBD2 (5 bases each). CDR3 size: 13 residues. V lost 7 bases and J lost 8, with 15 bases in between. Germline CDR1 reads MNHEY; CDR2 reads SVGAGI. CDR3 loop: CASTPTGRDEQFF. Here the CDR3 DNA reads TGTGCCAGCACCCCCACGGGGCGGGATGAGCAGTTCTTC.

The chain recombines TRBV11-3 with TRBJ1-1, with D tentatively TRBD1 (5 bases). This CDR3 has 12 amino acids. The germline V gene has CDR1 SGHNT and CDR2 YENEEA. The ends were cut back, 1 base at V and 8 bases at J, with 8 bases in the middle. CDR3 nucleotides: TGTGCCAGCAGCTTAGCGGGACCCGAAGCTTTCTTT. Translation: CASSLAGPEAFF.

The CDR3 is CASRPEQAAFF. The CDR3 region has the DNA TGTGCCAGCAGACCGGAACAGGCGGCTTTCTTT. The chain recombines TRBV7-9 with TRBJ1-1; the D gene is possibly TRBD1 (5 bases). The V and J ends lost 6 bases and 11 bases respectively, with 13 bases between them. This CDR3 comprises 11 residues. Germline-derived CDR1 and CDR2 are SEHNR and FQNEAQ (reference sequence). Filled out from reference TRBV7-9 and TRBJ1-1, the complete variable domain reads DTGVSQNPRHKITKRGQNVTFRCDPISEHNRLYWYRQTLGQGPEFLTYFQNEAQLEKSRLLSDRFSAERPKGSFSTLEIQRTEQGDSAMYLCASRPEQAAFFGQGTRLTVV.

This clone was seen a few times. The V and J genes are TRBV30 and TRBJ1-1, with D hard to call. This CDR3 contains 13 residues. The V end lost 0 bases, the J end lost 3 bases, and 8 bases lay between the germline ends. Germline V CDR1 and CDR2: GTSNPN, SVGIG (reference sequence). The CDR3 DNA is TGTGCCTGGAGTGTAGGTTGGGACACTGAAGCTTTCTTT. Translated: CAWSVGWDTEAFF.

The CDR3 coding sequence is TGTGCCAGCAGCTTGTTAGTCGGGGGTAATGAGCAGTTCTTC. Amino acid sequence: CASSLLVGGNEQFF. This chain links TRBV5-8 with TRBJ2-1; TRBD2 is a possible D gene (6 bases). From germline, CDR1 is SGHTS and CDR2 YDEGEE. V was shortened by 1 base and J by 7 bases, with 12 bases between the two germline ends. The length of the CDR3 is 14 residues.

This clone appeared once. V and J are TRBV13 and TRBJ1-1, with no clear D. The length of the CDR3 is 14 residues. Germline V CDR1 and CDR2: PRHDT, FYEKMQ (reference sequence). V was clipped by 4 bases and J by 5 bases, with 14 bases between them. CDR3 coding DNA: TGTGCCAGCAGCTCGGGCCCGGGAGGGACTGAAGCTTTCTTT. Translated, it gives CASSSGPGGTEAFF.

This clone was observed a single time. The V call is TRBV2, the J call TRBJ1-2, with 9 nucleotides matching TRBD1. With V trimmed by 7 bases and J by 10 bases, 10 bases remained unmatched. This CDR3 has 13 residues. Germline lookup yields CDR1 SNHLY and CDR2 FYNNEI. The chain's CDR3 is CASTPGTGGLYTF. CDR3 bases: TGTGCCAGCACTCCCGGAACAGGGGGCCTCTACACCTTC.

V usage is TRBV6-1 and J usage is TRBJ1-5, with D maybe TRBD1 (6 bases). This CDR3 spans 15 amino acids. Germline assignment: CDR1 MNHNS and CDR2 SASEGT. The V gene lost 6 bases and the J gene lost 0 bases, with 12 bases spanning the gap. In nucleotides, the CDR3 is TGTGCCAGCAGCACGCAGGGGTATAGCAATCAGCCCCAGCATTTT. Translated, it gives CASSTQGYSNQPQHF.

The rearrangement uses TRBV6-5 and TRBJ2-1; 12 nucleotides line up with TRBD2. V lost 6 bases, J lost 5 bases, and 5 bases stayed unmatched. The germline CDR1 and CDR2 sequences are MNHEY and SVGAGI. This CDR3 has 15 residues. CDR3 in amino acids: CASSLAGGPNNEQFF. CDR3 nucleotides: TGTGCCAGCAGCCTAGCGGGAGGGCCGAACAATGAGCAGTTCTTC.